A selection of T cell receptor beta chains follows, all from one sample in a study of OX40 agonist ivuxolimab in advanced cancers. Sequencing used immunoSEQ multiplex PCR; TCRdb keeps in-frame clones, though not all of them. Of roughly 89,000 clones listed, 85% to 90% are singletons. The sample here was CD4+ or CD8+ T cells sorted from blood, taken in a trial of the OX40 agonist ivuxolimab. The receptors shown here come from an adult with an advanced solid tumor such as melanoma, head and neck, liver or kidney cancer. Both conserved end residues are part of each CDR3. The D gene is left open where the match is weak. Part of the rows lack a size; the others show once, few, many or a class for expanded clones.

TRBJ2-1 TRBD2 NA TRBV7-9 CASSLGIGGTSHNEQFF TGTGCCAGCAGCTTAGGAATTGGGGGGACTAGCCACAATGAGCAGTTCTTC
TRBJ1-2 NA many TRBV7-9 CASSLEGRSYTF TGTGCCAGCAGCTTAGAGGGAAGGAGCTACACCTTC
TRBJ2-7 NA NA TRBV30 CAWTKGSGYEQYF TGTGCCTGGACCAAGGGCTCAGGTTACGAGCAGTACTTC
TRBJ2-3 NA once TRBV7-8 CASSRLATDTQYF TGTGCCAGCAGCCGGTTGGCCACAGATACGCAGTATTTT
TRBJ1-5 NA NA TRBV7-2 CASSLSSNQPQHF TGTGCCAGCAGCCTTAGTAGCAATCAGCCCCAGCATTTT
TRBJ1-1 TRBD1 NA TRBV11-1 CASRPGQGGTEAFF TGTGCCAGCAGACCCGGACAGGGCGGCACTGAAGCTTTCTTT
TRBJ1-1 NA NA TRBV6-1 CASSSGPIEAFF TGTGCCAGCAGCAGCGGACCTATTGAAGCTTTCTTT
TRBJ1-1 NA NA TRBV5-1 CASSWRTATTEAFF TGCGCCAGCAGCTGGAGGACAGCAACCACTGAAGCTTTCTTT
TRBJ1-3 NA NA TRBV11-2 CASLGRDTGNTIYF TGTGCCAGCTTGGGCCGGGACACTGGAAACACCATATATTTT
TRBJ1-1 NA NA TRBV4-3 CASSQGVQGSEAFF TGCGCCAGCAGCCAAGGGGTCCAGGGATCTGAAGCTTTCTTT
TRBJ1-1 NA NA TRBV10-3 CAISPGLRNTEAFF TGTGCCATCAGCCCGGGACTTAGGAACACTGAAGCTTTCTTT
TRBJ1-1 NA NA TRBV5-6 CASSSRGAGAFF TGTGCCAGCAGCTCCCGAGGGGCGGGGGCTTTCTTT
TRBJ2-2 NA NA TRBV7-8 CASRRSSNTGELFF TGTGCCAGCAGACGAAGCAGTAACACCGGGGAGCTGTTTTTT
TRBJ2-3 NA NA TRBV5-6 CASSLADRWDTQYF TGTGCCAGCAGCTTGGCCGACAGGTGGGATACGCAGTATTTT
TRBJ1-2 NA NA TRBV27 CASGLRAVANYGYTF TGTGCCAGCGGACTTCGGGCAGTTGCTAACTATGGCTACACCTTC
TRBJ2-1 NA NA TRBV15 CATSLDPSSYNEQFF TGTGCCACCAGCTTAGACCCCAGCTCCTACAATGAGCAGTTCTTC
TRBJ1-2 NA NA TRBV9 CASSVRGLGYGYTF TGTGCCAGCAGCGTCCGGGGGTTGGGGTATGGCTACACCTTC
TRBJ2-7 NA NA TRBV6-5 CASKDTYEQYF TGTGCCAGTAAGGACACCTACGAGCAGTACTTC
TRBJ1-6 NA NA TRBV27 CATSRAGIAPLHF TGTGCCACCTCTCGGGCAGGGATCGCGCCCCTCCACTTT
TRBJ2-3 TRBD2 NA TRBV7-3 CASSFGAGVNTDTQYF TGTGCCAGCAGCTTCGGGGCGGGGGTCAACACAGATACGCAGTATTTT
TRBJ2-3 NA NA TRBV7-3 CASSSTDTQYF TGTGCCAGCAGCTCAACAGATACGCAGTATTTT
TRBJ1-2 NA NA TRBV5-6 CASSLAHQEYYGYTF TGTGCCAGCAGCTTAGCACATCAGGAGTACTATGGCTACACCTTC
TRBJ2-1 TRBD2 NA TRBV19 CASSFVAGGGYNEQFF TGTGCCAGTAGTTTTGTAGCGGGAGGGGGATACAATGAGCAGTTCTTC
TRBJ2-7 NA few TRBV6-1 CASSEQGGSYEQYF TGTGCCAGCAGTGAACAGGGCGGCTCCTACGAGCAGTACTTC
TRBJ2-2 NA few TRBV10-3 CAIKGSTGELFF TGTGCCATCAAGGGAAGCACCGGGGAGCTGTTTTTT
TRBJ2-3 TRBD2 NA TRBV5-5 CASSQRDTTDTQYF TGTGCCAGCAGCCAGCGGGATACAACAGATACGCAGTATTTT